Below, 27 T cell receptor beta chains from the same sample are listed, as sequenced in a study of blood T cell repertoires in COVID-19. TCRdb keeps only in-frame clones here, not all; method: immunoSEQ multiplex PCR. Counted here are 95,000 to 150,000 clones, roughly 84% occurring once; the ten biggest clones make up under 4%. Sequenced material: PBMCs or T cells enriched from blood (not recorded which). These receptors came from a woman younger than 45 who had recovered from COVID-19.

The chain combines TRBV5-4 with TRBJ2-7; TRBD2 is a possible D gene (6 bases). The germline V gene encodes CDR1 SGHNT and CDR2 YYREEE (reference sequence). The length of the CDR3 is 15 residues. Trimming shortened V by 6 bases and J by 3 bases, and 19 bases separated the two germline ends. The CDR3 DNA is TGTGCCAGCACCGCGAAGAGTAGCGGACGCTACGAGCAGTACTTC. Protein: CASTAKSSGRYEQYF.

V gene TRBV5-1 combines with J gene TRBJ2-6, with TRBD1 identical over 11 bases. This CDR3 region has 18 residues. Germline V gene sequence: CDR1 SGHRS, CDR2 YFSETQ. Germline trimming cut 5 bases from V and 6 bases from J; bases unmatched to any gene: 13. CDR3 nucleotides: TGCGCCAGCAGGTCGGGACAGGGGGTTTCGGGTGCGGCCAACGTCCTGACTTTC. Its protein product is CASRSGQGVSGAANVLTF.

This chain connects TRBV6-5 to TRBJ1-3, with D unclear. The CDR3 is made up of 14 amino acids. Germline CDR1 is MNHEY and CDR2 is SVGAGI. V was clipped by 6 bases and J by 0 bases, with 9 bases between them. This CDR3 is CASRLKFSGNTIYF. CDR3 nucleotide sequence: TGTGCCAGCAGACTCAAATTCTCTGGAAACACCATATATTTT.

The chain couples TRBV7-3 to TRBJ2-1, with TRBD1 identical over 8 bases. Germline-derived CDR1 and CDR2 are SGHTA and FQGTGA. The CDR3 extends over 13 amino acids. V gave up 5 bases and J gave up 5 bases; unmatched junction bases: 2. CDR3 DNA: TGTGCCAGCAGCCTGGACAGGGACAATGAGCAGTTCTTC. It codes for CASSLDRDNEQFF. The whole variable domain, remainder taken from reference TRBV7-3 and TRBJ2-1, is GAGVSQTPSNKVTEKGKYVELRCDPISGHTALYWYRQSLGQGPEFLIYFQGTGAADDSGLPNDRFFAVRPEGSVSTLKIQRTERGDSAVYLCASSLDRDNEQFFGPGTRLTVL.

The rearrangement links TRBV28 to TRBJ1-5; no firm D call. CDR1 and CDR2 from the germline V gene are MDHEN and SYDVKM. Trimming removed 6 bases at V and 1 base at J, with 7 bases between. This CDR3 has 13 amino acids. CDR3 sequence reads: CASSQESNQPQHF. CDR3 in DNA: TGTGCCAGCAGCCAGGAAAGCAATCAGCCCCAGCATTTT.

The V and J genes are TRBV4-3 and TRBJ2-5; 12 nucleotides agree with TRBD2. The V and J ends lost 0 bases and 0 bases, in that order; junction bases with no gene match: 2. This CDR3 has 17 residues. Germline-derived CDR1 and CDR2 are LGHNA and YSLEER. Written as DNA, the CDR3 is TGCGCCAGCAGCCAAGATTGGACTAGCGGGAACCAAGAGACCCAGTACTTC. Residues: CASSQDWTSGNQETQYF.

The J gene is TRBJ1-2, the V gene TRBV2; D is perhaps TRBD1 (5 bases). The CDR3 runs 13 residues. Germline assignment: CDR1 SNHLY and CDR2 FYNNEI. Trimming took off 7 bases at V and 5 bases at J, with 14 bases between the two ends. The CDR3 coding sequence is TGTGCCAGCACCTACGGACAAGGATATGGCTACACCTTC. It specifies CASTYGQGYGYTF.

V and J are TRBV5-3 and TRBJ1-2; a weak D match, TRBD1 (6 bases). TRBV5-3 is treated as an ORF (open reading frame) with a function not yet certain. This CDR3 is built from 16 residues. V was pared by 0 bases and J by 4 bases, with 16 bases between. CDR3 region: CARSLEAGGGIYGYTF. The CDR3 nucleotides are TGTGCCAGAAGCTTGGAGGCGGGGGGCGGGATCTATGGCTACACCTTC.

The chain couples TRBV4-3 to TRBJ2-4, with 7 bases aligning to TRBD1. The germline gives CDR1 LGHNA, CDR2 YSLEER. V was clipped by 3 bases and J by 0 bases; unmatched bases: 2. CDR3 length: 15 residues. The CDR3 coding sequence is TGCGCCAGCAGCCAGGGGACAGCAGCCAAAAACATTCAGTACTTC. Amino acids: CASSQGTAAKNIQYF.

CDR3 bases: TGTGCCAGCAGCCGAGGTCTCGTTTACGAGCAGTACTTC. Encoded protein: CASSRGLVYEQYF. V usage is TRBV28 and J usage is TRBJ2-7; D not certain. Germline CDR1 and CDR2: MDHEN and SYDVKM. V lost 6 bases to trimming and J lost 4 bases, with 13 bases between them. The CDR3 is 13 amino acids.

The chain carries TRBV6-5 and TRBJ2-7; TRBD2 matches at 10 bases. The CDR3 has 15 amino acids. Trimming at V came to 7 bases and at J to 7 bases, leaving 13 bases not matched to a gene. Germline V gene lookup returns CDR1 MNHEY and CDR2 SVGAGI. CDR3: CASTPTSGLDGEQYF. CDR3 coding DNA: TGTGCCAGCACCCCGACTAGCGGGCTCGATGGGGAGCAGTACTTC.

This clone was found a few times. The chain joins TRBV18 to TRBJ2-3; D not resolved. This CDR3 has 13 residues. V was trimmed by 0 bases and J by 6 bases, leaving 7 bases between them. The germline gives CDR1 KGHSH, CDR2 LQKENI. CDR3 in DNA: TGTGCCAGCTCACCACCGTCAGTGGATACGCAGTATTTT. Amino acids: CASSPPSVDTQYF. The full variable domain, in which reference TRBV18 and TRBJ2-3 provide the parts outside the CDR3, is NAGVMQNPRHLVRRRGQEARLRCSPMKGHSHVYWYRQLPEEGLKFMVYLQKENIIDESGMPKERFSAEFPKEGPSILRIQQVVRGDSAAYFCASSPPSVDTQYFGPGTRLTVL.

The chain recombines TRBV19 with TRBJ2-2; tentatively, D is TRBD1 (5 bases). The CDR3 is 12 amino acids. Between the trimmed V and J ends, which lost 5 bases and 6 bases, there was a span of 7 bases. Germline CDR1 LNHDA, CDR2 SQIVND (reference sequence). CDR3 in amino acids: CASSVRAGELFF. CDR3 coding DNA: TGTGCCAGTAGTGTCAGGGCCGGGGAGCTGTTTTTT.

This rearrangement joins TRBV5-4 to TRBJ2-7, with D maybe TRBD1 (6 bases). The V and J ends lost 4 bases and 2 bases respectively, with 16 bases between them. Per germline, CDR1 SGHNT and CDR2 YYREEE (reference sequence). This CDR3 contains 15 residues. CDR3 sequence: CASSPPGTLTYEQYF. CDR3 bases: TGTGCCAGCAGCCCTCCAGGGACACTTACCTACGAGCAGTACTTC.

This clone has a handful of counts. The CDR3 DNA sequence: TGTGCCAGCAGTTACTCGCAGGCAGGAGAGACCCAGTACTTC. It codes for CASSYSQAGETQYF. The chain combines TRBV6-5 with TRBJ2-5; D unresolved. The V gene lost 0 bases and the J gene lost 4 bases, with 9 bases spanning the gap. CDR1 is MNHEY and CDR2 is SVGAGI in the germline V gene. The CDR3 runs 14 residues.

This sequence joins TRBV4-1 and TRBJ2-7, with TRBD2 matching 11 bases. The CDR3 runs to 17 residues. V shed 4 bases and J 4 bases; nucleotides not matched to a gene: 12. From germline, CDR1 is MGHRA and CDR2 YSYEKL. As DNA, the CDR3 is TGCGCCAGCAGCCCCCTAGCGGGAGGCCGCCCAGGGTACGAGCAGTACTTC. Amino acid sequence: CASSPLAGGRPGYEQYF.

This sequence joins TRBV27 and TRBJ2-2, with a weak D call TRBD1 (6 bases). The CDR3 runs 16 residues. Germline assignment: CDR1 MNHEY and CDR2 SMNVEV (reference sequence). V was pared by 6 bases and J by 5 bases, with 19 bases between. The CDR3 DNA reads TGTGCCAGCAGCCGAAAACAGGGTCTTGAGACCGGGGAGCTGTTTTTT. The encoded protein is CASSRKQGLETGELFF.

The rearrangement joins TRBV27 to TRBJ1-1; weak D call: TRBD1 (6 bases). CDR3 length equals 16 residues. From germline, CDR1 is MNHEY and CDR2 SMNVEV (reference sequence). The V gene lost 5 bases and the J gene lost 5 bases, with 21 bases spanning the gap. The CDR3 loop reads CASSPLPPTGLTEAFF. CDR3 DNA: TGTGCCAGCAGTCCTTTACCCCCGACAGGTTTAACTGAAGCTTTCTTT.

V gene TRBV27 combines with J gene TRBJ1-1; the D gene is possibly TRBD1 (5 bases). CDR1 and CDR2 (germline): MNHEY, SMNVEV (reference sequence). Trimming stripped 0 bases from V and 3 bases from J, with 23 bases between. CDR3 length: 19 residues. The CDR3 region has the DNA TGTGCCAGCAGTTTATCTCGGGCAGGGTCATCCGGTTGGTACACTGAAGCTTTCTTT. Its protein is CASSLSRAGSSGWYTEAFF.

This chain connects TRBV30 to TRBJ2-7, with D possibly matching TRBD2 (5 bases). The CDR3 sequence is 14 residues long. V dropped 5 bases and J dropped 6 bases, with 20 bases sitting between them. Germline V gene lookup returns CDR1 GTSNPN and CDR2 SVGIG (reference sequence). This CDR3 reads CAWCLSDSIGEQYF. CDR3 in DNA: TGTGCCTGGTGTCTCTCGGACTCCATCGGCGAGCAGTACTTC.

For the CDR3, the DNA is TGCGCCAGCAGCTTGGAGGGGAGGGACTACCTCACCGGGGAGCTGTTTTTT. Amino acid sequence: CASSLEGRDYLTGELFF. V and J are TRBV5-1 and TRBJ2-2; 7 bases agree with TRBD2. Trimming at V came to 0 bases and at J to 4 bases, leaving 9 bases not matched to a gene. Germline V gene sequence: CDR1 SGHRS, CDR2 YFSETQ. The CDR3 runs 17 residues. Full variable domain (missing parts from reference TRBV5-1 and TRBJ2-2): KAGVTQTPRYLIKTRGQQVTLSCSPISGHRSVSWYQQTPGQGLQFLFEYFSETQRNKGNFPGRFSGRQFSNSRSEMNVSTLELGDSALYLCASSLEGRDYLTGELFFGEGSRLTVL.

The rearrangement uses TRBV6-5 and TRBJ1-2; 9 bases match TRBD1. The V gene end was trimmed by 3 bases and the J gene end by 0 bases; junction bases not matched to a gene: 5. This CDR3 has 16 amino acids. The germline V gene has CDR1 MNHEY and CDR2 SVGAGI. CDR3 coding DNA: TGTGCCAGCAGTTATTCGGACAGGGGAGCTAACTATGGCTACACCTTC. This encodes CASSYSDRGANYGYTF.

This clone was counted between two and nine times. The DNA for the CDR3 is TGTGCCAGCAGCTTATGGGCAGGGGCCCTCGCCGGAAGGTACGAGCAGTACTTC. This translates into CASSLWAGALAGRYEQYF. The V call is TRBV7-9, the J call TRBJ2-7; possibly TRBD1 for D (6 bases). This CDR3 is 18 amino acids long. Germline V CDR1 and CDR2: SEHNR, FQNEAQ (reference sequence). Trimming removed 2 bases at V and 4 bases at J, with 24 bases between.

This clone was observed a single time. The chain has TRBV27 and TRBJ1-4; the D gene is possibly TRBD1 (6 bases). CDR1 is MNHEY and CDR2 is SMNVEV in the germline V gene (reference sequence). V lost 5 bases and J 0 bases, leaving 13 bases between the germline ends. This CDR3 comprises 16 residues. Here the CDR3 reads CASSQWTDTTNEKLFF. In nucleotides, the CDR3 is TGTGCCAGCAGTCAATGGACAGATACAACTAATGAAAAACTGTTTTTT.

The chain carries TRBV4-2 and TRBJ2-7; TRBD1 matches at 7 bases. The CDR3 totals 14 residues. Germline V gene lookup returns CDR1 LGHNA and CDR2 YNFKEQ. V lost 4 bases to trimming and J lost 4 bases; unmatched junction nucleotides: 7. The CDR3 region has the DNA TGTGCCAGCAGCCGCCGGGACAGACAATACGAGCAGTACTTC. It yields the protein CASSRRDRQYEQYF.

The V call is TRBV5-8, the J call TRBJ2-5, with D perhaps matching TRBD1 (5 bases). The CDR3 consists of 16 residues. The ends were cut back, 4 bases at V and 0 bases at J, with 16 bases in the middle. From germline, CDR1 is SGHTS and CDR2 YDEGEE. The CDR3 nucleotides are TGTGCCAGCAGCCACCGGACAACGAGTTACCAAGAGACCCAGTACTTC. This gives the protein CASSHRTTSYQETQYF.

The CDR3 nucleotides read TGTGCCAGCAGCTTAGGACAGAAGAATTCACCCCTCCACTTT. Protein product: CASSLGQKNSPLHF. The J gene is TRBJ1-6, the V gene TRBV11-1; tentatively, D is TRBD1 (5 bases). This CDR3 has 14 amino acids. CDR1 is SGHAT, CDR2 FQDESV, per germline (reference sequence). The V end was cut by 1 base, the J end by 7 bases, with 8 bases between.